Below are 20 T cell receptor beta chains sequenced from a single sample in a study of T-cell memory formation after mild COVID-19. TCRdb processed the 5' RACE reads anew with MiXCR; each CDR3 protein has one entry. The sample carries roughly 480,000 distinct CDR3 sequences, 25% recorded once. Sequenced: PBMCs or a T cell subset sorted from them (not recorded which). All receptors come from an adult woman who had mild COVID-19 (a few samples of this study predate the infection). Cell type and time point are not known.

This clonotype was seen a few times. The chain joins TRBV3-1 to TRBJ1-4; D gene uncertain. Deletions cut 0 bases from V and 8 bases from J, with 7 bases between. CDR1 is LGHDT, CDR2 YNNKEL, per germline (reference sequence). The CDR3 extends over 13 amino acids. CDR3 nucleotide sequence: TGTGCCAGCAGCCAAGAGGGAGGGGAAAAACTGTTTTTT. Translated: CASSQEGGEKLFF.

The chain is built from TRBV27 and TRBJ2-1, with D hard to call. This CDR3 region has 15 residues. V lost 7 bases to trimming and J lost 0 bases, with 13 bases between them. Germline values: CDR1 MNHEY, CDR2 SMNVEV (reference sequence). CDR3 region: CASTRTRSSYNEQFF. Here the CDR3 DNA reads TGTGCCAGCACTAGGACCCGCAGCTCCTACAATGAGCAGTTCTTC.

By share of the sample, this clonotype is medium-sized (0.01 to 0.1%). The chain recombines TRBV20-1 with TRBJ2-5, with a weak D call TRBD1 (5 bases). Per germline, CDR1 DFQATT and CDR2 SNEGSKA (reference sequence). The CDR3 runs 15 residues. Trimming pared 1 base from V and 5 bases from J, leaving 17 bases between. CDR3 in DNA: TGCAGTGCTAGAGTCGTAGGGGCGGTTGCGGAGACCCAGTACTTC. It codes for CSARVVGAVAETQYF.

V and J are TRBV18 and TRBJ2-3; 7 bases fit TRBD2. The CDR3 has 16 residues. In germline, CDR1 is KGHSH, CDR2 LQKENI. After removal of 0 bases from V and 4 bases from J, the junction contained 7 bases not matched to a gene. This chain's CDR3 is CASSPPSLAASDTQYF. In DNA, the CDR3 is TGTGCCAGCTCACCACCGAGCCTAGCGGCTTCAGATACGCAGTATTTT.

The rearrangement joins TRBV7-9 to TRBJ1-1; D might be TRBD1 (5 bases). With 7 bases removed from V and 8 bases from J, the gap between germline ends came to 14 bases. The CDR3 covers 12 residues. Germline CDR1 is SEHNR and CDR2 is FQNEAQ (reference sequence). CDR3 nucleotides: TGTGCCAGCACCGCGGGGGACCGAGAAGCTTTCTTT. It encodes CASTAGDREAFF.

The chain has TRBV30 and TRBJ2-2, with D tentatively TRBD2 (6 bases). Germline CDR1 reads GTSNPN; CDR2 reads SVGIG (reference sequence). With 4 bases removed from V and 6 bases from J, the gap between germline ends came to 12 bases. The CDR3 loop spans 13 amino acids. As DNA, the CDR3 is TGTGCCTGGATGCGGGATGGGGCCGGGGAGCTGTTTTTT. This sequence encodes CAWMRDGAGELFF.

This clonotype was observed a handful of times. This chain joins TRBV7-6 and TRBJ2-5, with D possibly matching TRBD1 (6 bases). The CDR3 is 11 amino acids. Trimming cost V 5 bases and J 10 bases, with 11 bases left between them. CDR1 is SGHVS and CDR2 is FNYEAQ in the germline V gene. The CDR3 is CASSPAGVQYF. DNA for the CDR3: TGTGCCAGCAGCCCGGCAGGGGTCCAGTACTTC.

This clonotype turned up a few times. This chain connects TRBV29-1 to TRBJ2-5; 9 positions agree with TRBD1. The junction had 8 bases not matched to a gene; V was cut back by 6 bases and J by 3 bases. The CDR3 is 14 residues long. Germline-derived CDR1 and CDR2 are SQVTM and ANQGSEA. For the CDR3, the DNA is TGCAGCGTCGAACCGGGACAGGGAGAAGAGACCCAGTACTTC. It translates to CSVEPGQGEETQYF.

The chain joins TRBV28 to TRBJ2-7; either TRBD1 or TRBD2 may fit D (5 bases each). Germline CDR1 reads MDHEN; CDR2 reads SYDVKM. V was pared by 6 bases and J by 0 bases, with 15 bases between. The CDR3 has 15 residues. The CDR3 reads CASSPWGTDSYEQYF. The CDR3 nucleotides read TGTGCCAGCAGCCCCTGGGGGACGGACTCCTACGAGCAGTACTTC.

The chain employs TRBV12-3 or TRBV12-4 and TRBJ1-1; tentatively, D is TRBD1 (5 bases). The length of the CDR3 is 18 residues. Trimming left V 1 base short and J 0 bases short, with 18 bases between. The CDR3: CASSLEMILMGVNTEAFF. The DNA for the CDR3 is TGTGCCAGCAGTTTAGAAATGATCTTAATGGGGGTGAACACTGAAGCTTTCTTT.

This sequence joins TRBV4-1 and TRBJ1-1; no reliable D call. This CDR3 is 17 amino acids long. V was cut by 2 bases and J by 1 base, with 17 bases left in between. CDR1 MGHRA and CDR2 YSYEKL come from the germline V gene. The CDR3 DNA is TGCGCCAGCAGCCAAAGGCCGCGTGGGGATGGGAACACTGAAGCTTTCTTT. Encoded protein: CASSQRPRGDGNTEAFF.

This clonotype was counted only a few times. Its ends do not fully match the called genes, so a read error is possible. The V and J genes are TRBV6-2 or TRBV6-3 and TRBJ2-7; TRBD1 is a possible D gene (5 bases). From germline, CDR1 is MNHEY and CDR2 SVGEGT. There are 15 residues in the CDR3. The CDR3 sequence is CASTYPGSNSYEQYF. DNA for the CDR3: TGTGCCAGCACTTACCCAGGGTCGAATTCCTACGAGCAGTACTTC.

The chain links TRBV12-3 or TRBV12-4 to TRBJ2-5, with D tentatively TRBD2 (6 bases). The CDR3 runs to 18 residues. V was pared by 8 bases and J by 4 bases, with 29 bases between. CDR3 sequence (DNA): TGTGCCAGCTATCCCGCCGGGGGACCGCCGCCCGAATTAGAGACCCAGTACTTC. Protein product: CASYPAGGPPPELETQYF.

The rearrangement joins TRBV7-8 to TRBJ1-1; D remains ambiguous. The CDR3 length is 12 residues. V was cut by 5 bases and J by 4 bases, with 8 bases left in between. Germline lookup yields CDR1 SGHVS and CDR2 FQNEAQ. The DNA for the CDR3 is TGTGCCAGCAGCAACCCCGGCACTGAAGCTTTCTTT. It yields the protein CASSNPGTEAFF.

This clonotype was seen only a few times. The chain employs TRBV5-1 and TRBJ2-3; 8 bases are shared with TRBD2. The CDR3 covers 15 residues. CDR1 and CDR2 (germline): SGHRS, YFSETQ. After removal of 4 bases from V and 2 bases from J, the junction contained 6 bases not matched to a gene. The CDR3 DNA reads TGCGCCAGCAGCACGGGGGGGTCCCCCACAGATACGCAGTATTTT. Its translation: CASSTGGSPTDTQYF.

The CDR3 loop is CASSIGTEFLYEQYF. CDR3 bases: TGTGCCAGCAGTATAGGGACGGAATTTCTCTACGAGCAGTACTTC. The V gene is TRBV6-5, the J gene TRBJ2-7; D is possibly TRBD1 or TRBD2 (5 bases each). CDR1 MNHEY and CDR2 SVGAGI come from the germline V gene. This CDR3 has 15 amino acids. V was cut by 5 bases and J by 3 bases, with 17 bases left in between.

The J gene is TRBJ1-6, the V gene TRBV6-5; D is ambiguous. V lost 10 bases and J 17 bases, leaving 18 bases between the germline ends. Germline CDR1 is MNHEY and CDR2 is SVGAGI. This CDR3 spans 11 amino acids. As DNA, the CDR3 is TGTGCCACCGAAGGGAATTCACGCATCCACTTT. Protein sequence: CATEGNSRIHF.

This clonotype was detected only a few times. The chain joins TRBV15 to TRBJ2-1; 8 nucleotides align to TRBD2. The CDR3 consists of 17 residues. V shed 0 bases, J shed 10 bases, and the junction held 14 bases outside the gene matches. The germline V gene encodes CDR1 LNHNV and CDR2 YYDKDF (reference sequence). The CDR3 loop reads CATSRDGNGGAVREQFF. The DNA of the CDR3 is TGTGCCACCAGCAGAGATGGAAACGGGGGGGCCGTGAGGGAGCAGTTCTTC.

The chain recombines TRBV12-3 or TRBV12-4 with TRBJ1-2; possible D gene TRBD1, 6 bases. Trimming pared 4 bases from V and 4 bases from J, leaving 16 bases between. The CDR3 totals 15 residues. DNA of the CDR3: TGTGCCAGCAGTTGGGCGAGGGAAGGGGGCTATGGCTACACCTTC. As protein: CASSWAREGGYGYTF.

The gene calls are TRBV24-1 and TRBJ2-1; 7 bases fit TRBD1. Germline V gene sequence: CDR1 KGHDR, CDR2 SFDVKD. V shed 9 bases and J 5 bases; nucleotides not matched to a gene: 12. This CDR3 contains 15 residues. Written as DNA, the CDR3 is TGTGCCACCTCGAAACCTGGGACAGCTGACAATGAGCAGTTCTTC. Translated, it gives CATSKPGTADNEQFF.